This TCR beta chain was documented in a study of T cell changes during pregnancy in multiple sclerosis (dated by TCRdb to the late 2010s). About the investigation overall: The study looked at changes in the T cell repertoire across pregnancy in women with multiple sclerosis.

Library prep was done by the immunoSEQ multiplex PCR assay. The immuneACCESS repertoire file appears here via TCRdb, limited to in-frame rearrangements. These files lack a portion of the clones; in checked studies, under half of the deficit traces to unresolved V genes, and the cause of the others is not known. In this sample the table shows roughly 61,000 clones, about 90% of which occur a single time. 0.85% to 0.95% of the sample goes to the ten largest clones. Points on this clone: The antigen it recognizes is unknown. The sample holds no much larger clone one base away, and base qualities are not on file.

This sample comprised peripheral blood, obtained in the first trimester of pregnancy. This TCR derives from a female donor in good health, enrolled as a control in a pregnancy study.

CDR3 reads: CASSEGQNTEAFF. The DNA sequence reads TGCGCCAGCAGTGAGGGACAGAACACTGAAGCTTTCTTT. The V and J segments used are TRBV5-1 and TRBJ1-1, and the D gene may be TRBD1, 6 bases matching. V is reduced by 5 bases and J by 1 base, leaving a spacing of 9 bases between them. The CDR3 starts with the cysteine, ends with the phenylalanine, and has 13 residues. Here the CDR3 DNA is all that survives: 39 bases in frame from base 1. CDR1 and CDR2 were assigned from the germline V gene as SGHRS and YFSETQ.